Sequencing of this T cell receptor beta chain was carried out in a study of blood T cells in healthy people across ages. Alongside a J-beta primer mix, a sample-barcoded 5' primer served in a second PCR lasting about 6 to 11 cycles. Using its own MiXCR run on the 5' RACE reads, TCRdb lists one record per CDR3 protein. The sample holds roughly 700,000 distinct CDR3 sequences, about 52% seen once. Germline V gene data show CDR1 as SGHVS and CDR2 as FQNEAQ. Trimming took off 3 bases at V and 6 bases at J, with 7 bases between the two ends. CDR3 length: 12 amino acids. The chain combines TRBV7-8 with TRBJ2-3; D is uncertain. The sequenced sample was blood. This sequence was found in a woman in her sixties or seventies in good health. The CDR3 loop is CASSFAEDTQYF. The CDR3 DNA is TGTGCCAGCAGCTTCGCGGAGGATACGCAGTATTTT.